Below, 18 T cell receptor beta chains from the same sample are listed, as sequenced in a study of preoperative IRX-2 immunotherapy in early breast cancer. Using immunoSEQ multiplex PCR, the repertoire was profiled, and TCRdb retains in-frame clones only, with some absent. The sample has approximately 6,300 clones, around 75% seen once. Treatment indicated: preoperative locoregional IRX-2 cytokine immunotherapy. Source: tumor tissue, taken before IRX-2 immunotherapy. All receptors derive from a human donor with breast cancer.

In its sample, this clone was seen once. At one end the junction does not follow the germline gene, possibly because of a read error. The chain joins TRBV6-8 to TRBJ2-3, with 11 nucleotides matching TRBD2. Germline V lookup: CDR1 MNHGY, CDR2 SAAAGT. The CDR3 sequence is 15 residues long. The CDR3: CAISIAGGHGDTQYF. Here the CDR3 DNA reads TGTGCCATCAGTATAGCGGGGGGGCATGGAGATACGCAGTATTTT.

The chain employs TRBV11-3 and TRBJ2-5, with 9 bases lining up with TRBD2. V lost 1 base to trimming and J lost 2 bases; unmatched junction nucleotides: 5. CDR1 and CDR2 (germline): SGHNT, YENEEA. This CDR3 comprises 16 residues. In DNA, the CDR3 is TGTGCCAGCAGCTTAGGGGGTAGCGGGGGACAAGAGACCCAGTACTTC. As protein: CASSLGGSGGQETQYF.

The rearrangement uses TRBV28 and TRBJ1-4, with TRBD1 matching 10 bases. This CDR3 has 16 amino acids. Germline V gene sequence: CDR1 MDHEN, CDR2 SYDVKM. Trimming cost V 7 bases and J 2 bases; bases outside gene matches: 7. The CDR3, as DNA: TGTGCCAGCACCGGACAGGGGGGCGGGACTAATGAAAAACTGTTTTTT. It yields the protein CASTGQGGGTNEKLFF.

This chain links TRBV5-1 with TRBJ1-2; the D gene is possibly TRBD1 (5 bases). Germline CDR1 reads SGHRS; CDR2 reads YFSETQ. Trimming pared 2 bases from V and 2 bases from J, leaving 19 bases between. The CDR3 runs to 17 residues. This CDR3 reads CASSFRTPRWANYGYTF. CDR3 bases: TGCGCCAGCAGCTTTAGGACACCTCGCTGGGCCAACTATGGCTACACCTTC.

The chain employs TRBV6-8 and TRBJ2-2; D call uncertain. The CDR3 loop spans 14 amino acids. Germline lookup yields CDR1 MNHGY and CDR2 SAAAGT. V was clipped by 0 bases and J by 8 bases, with 10 bases between them. CDR3 region: CASSYSPTSGELFF. CDR3 nucleotides: TGTGCCAGCAGTTACTCTCCCACCTCTGGGGAGCTGTTTTTT.

The chain combines TRBV28 with TRBJ1-2; D gene unclear. V was trimmed by 1 base and J by 2 bases, leaving 8 bases between them. Looked up from germline, CDR1 is MDHEN and CDR2 is SYDVKM. The CDR3 consists of 14 residues. Written as DNA, the CDR3 is TGTGCCAGCAGTTTATCCCCCACAAACTATGGCTACACCTTC. Amino acids: CASSLSPTNYGYTF.

The V call is TRBV5-1, the J call TRBJ1-6, with D uncertain. The ends were cut back, 0 bases at V and 6 bases at J, with 10 bases in the middle. The CDR3 covers 15 residues. Germline-derived CDR1 and CDR2 are SGHRS and YFSETQ. CDR3 DNA: TGCGCCAGCAGCTTGGGGCCCCGGGCTAATTCACCCCTCCACTTT. It encodes CASSLGPRANSPLHF.

The chain uses TRBV6-8 and TRBJ1-4, with 8 bases identical to TRBD1. The CDR3 is 15 residues long. From germline, CDR1 is MNHGY and CDR2 SAAAGT. V shed 6 bases and J 5 bases; nucleotides not matched to a gene: 8. CDR3 DNA sequence: TGTGCCAGCAGACCCGGACAGGGTTCGAATGAAAAACTGTTTTTT. Translated, it gives CASRPGQGSNEKLFF.

With respect to this clone: The junction does not match germline at one end; this may be a read error. The rearrangement uses TRBV30 and TRBJ2-7, with D maybe TRBD1 (7 bases). CDR1 and CDR2 (germline): GTSNPN, SVGIG (reference sequence). This CDR3 comprises 11 residues. CDR3 sequence: CAWSKTGRGTF. The CDR3 DNA reads as TGTGCCTGGAGTAAGACGGGCAGGGGGACTTTC.

CDR3 residues: CASSATGGGIFNYGYTF. The CDR3 DNA reads as TGTGCCAGCAGTGCGACAGGGGGAGGGATTTTTAACTATGGCTACACCTTC. V and J are TRBV6-8 and TRBJ1-2; 9 bases match TRBD1. V trimming: 5 bases; J trimming: 1 base; junction bases outside the gene matches: 11. This CDR3 has 17 amino acids. CDR1 MNHGY and CDR2 SAAAGT come from the germline V gene.

The CDR3 sequence is CASSPDDVGSYEQYF. Here the CDR3 DNA reads TGTGCCAGCAGTCCAGACGATGTAGGGAGCTACGAGCAGTACTTC. This chain links TRBV6-8 with TRBJ2-7; D possibly corresponds to TRBD2 (5 bases). Trimming pared 5 bases from V and 3 bases from J, leaving 17 bases between. The CDR3 extends over 15 amino acids. CDR1 and CDR2 from the germline V gene are MNHGY and SAAAGT.

The chain has TRBV2 and TRBJ1-1; no clear D. Looked up from germline, CDR1 is SNHLY and CDR2 is FYNNEI. The length of the CDR3 is 13 residues. With 7 bases removed from V and 0 bases from J, the gap between germline ends came to 9 bases. Written as DNA, the CDR3 is TGTGCCAGCACCTGGACTATGAACACTGAAGCTTTCTTT. Translating gives CASTWTMNTEAFF.

The V gene is TRBV6-8, the J gene TRBJ2-1; D not certain. The CDR3 consists of 14 residues. Germline loops: CDR1 MNHGY, CDR2 SAAAGT. V was shortened by 4 bases and J by 1 base, with 8 bases between the two germline ends. As DNA, the CDR3 is TGTGCCAGCAGTTTATGGCTTTCCTACAATGAGCAGTTCTTC. The encoded protein is CASSLWLSYNEQFF.

The chain links TRBV7-1 to TRBJ1-1; D unclear. TRBV7-1 is treated as an ORF (open reading frame) with a function not yet certain. V lost 4 bases and J lost 4, with 10 bases in between. The CDR3 length is 13 residues. The CDR3: CASSLGIATEAFF. DNA of the CDR3: TGTGCCAGCAGCTTAGGCATAGCCACTGAAGCTTTCTTT.

The J gene is TRBJ2-5, the V gene TRBV5-1, with D tentatively TRBD1 or TRBD2 (6 bases each). Trimming pared 0 bases from V and 1 base from J, leaving 10 bases between. The CDR3 has 15 residues. CDR1 SGHRS and CDR2 YFSETQ come from the germline V gene. The CDR3 DNA sequence: TGCGCCAGCAGCTTGGGAGGAGGGGGCCAAGAGACCCAGTACTTC. The encoded protein is CASSLGGGGQETQYF.

The chain joins TRBV19 to TRBJ1-2; D might be TRBD1 (5 bases). Germline V gene data show CDR1 as LNHDA and CDR2 as SQIVND (reference sequence). This CDR3 comprises 16 residues. Trimming cost V 0 bases and J 4 bases, with 15 bases left between them. As DNA, the CDR3 is TGTGCCAGTAGTATAGATATATCGCGGGGACGCTATGGCTACACCTTC. Translation: CASSIDISRGRYGYTF. The full variable domain, with the rest looked up from reference TRBV19 and TRBJ1-2, is DGGITQSPKYLFRKEGQNVTLSCEQNLNHDAMYWYRQDPGQGLRLIYYSQIVNDFQKGDIAEGYSVSREKKESFPLTVTSAQKNPTAFYLCASSIDISRGRYGYTFGSGTRLTVV.

This clone was seen a single time. The genes are TRBV6-8 and TRBJ1-6; D not resolved. The CDR3 loop spans 17 amino acids. Trimming left V 2 bases short and J 4 bases short, with 15 bases between. The germline V gene encodes CDR1 MNHGY and CDR2 SAAAGT. Here the CDR3 reads CASSYPSRARYNSPLHF. The DNA of the CDR3 is TGTGCCAGCAGTTACCCCTCAAGGGCCCGTTATAATTCACCCCTCCACTTT.

V and J are TRBV15 and TRBJ2-3; D could derive from TRBD1 or TRBD2 (5 bases each). Germline V gene sequence: CDR1 LNHNV, CDR2 YYDKDF (reference sequence). The CDR3 extends over 17 amino acids. V shed 0 bases and J shed 4 bases, with 17 bases lying between them. CDR3 amino acids: CATSREWAAQEADTQYF. The CDR3, as DNA: TGTGCCACCAGCAGAGAGTGGGCGGCACAGGAGGCAGATACGCAGTATTTT.